This is a list of T cell receptor beta chains from one sample in a study of early T cells in non-severe SARS-CoV-2 infection. TCRdb re-called the 5' RACE reads through MiXCR, storing one row per CDR3 protein. Of over 45,000 distinct CDR3 sequences in the sample, roughly 5.9% are singletons; the top ten hold under 5%. Sample: whole blood. The receptors come from an adult who was a healthcare worker with PCR-confirmed SARS-CoV-2 infection or an uninfected control (not recorded which). The CDR3 runs from the conserved cysteine through the conserved F or W. D genes are given only for firm matches. Clone size is shown for a subset of rows, as once, few, many or a class of expanded clone.

size | J | V | D | CDR3 | DNA
few | TRBJ1-4 | TRBV7-9 | NA | CASSLFYKTNEKLFF | TGTGCCAGCAGCTTATTTTACAAAACTAATGAAAAACTGTTTTTT
few | TRBJ2-1 | TRBV20-1 | TRBD2 | CSASFRLAGGGTYNEQFF | TGCAGTGCTAGCTTCCGACTAGCGGGTGGGGGGACCTACAATGAGCAGTTCTTC
NA | TRBJ1-1 | TRBV30 | NA | CAWSYLGAEAFF | TGTGCCTGGAGTTACTTGGGGGCTGAAGCTTTCTTT
many | TRBJ2-6 | TRBV18 | TRBD2 | CASSPGLAGAANVLTF | TGTGCCAGCTCACCAGGACTAGCGGGAGCCGCCAACGTCCTGACTTTC
many | TRBJ2-3 | TRBV5-4 | TRBD2 | CASSLRPGTSHRGSDTQYF | TGTGCCAGCAGCTTACGCCCAGGGACTAGCCACAGAGGCTCAGATACGCAGTATTTT
few | TRBJ1-1 | TRBV2 | TRBD1 | CASSSLRQGNTEAFF | TGTGCCAGCAGCTCACTACGACAGGGGAACACTGAAGCTTTCTTT
few | TRBJ2-7 | TRBV5-4 | TRBD2 | CASSPSGGWYEQYF | TGTGCCAGCTCCCCCTCGGGGGGGTGGTACGAGCAGTACTTC
NA | TRBJ2-5 | TRBV5-4 | NA | CARGVEGPGETQYF | TGTGCCAGGGGAGTCGAGGGGCCCGGAGAGACCCAGTACTTC
many | TRBJ1-1 | TRBV5-1 | NA | CASSLEGAEAFF | TGCGCCAGCAGCTTGGAGGGGGCTGAAGCTTTCTTT
NA | TRBJ1-6 | TRBV4-1 | NA | CASSSGGVMASNSPLHF | TGCGCCAGCAGCTCGGGGGGGGTCATGGCGTCGAATTCACCCCTCCACTTT
NA | TRBJ2-7 | TRBV5-1 | TRBD1 | CASRPGQGFWQYF | TGCGCCAGCAGGCCGGGACAGGGATTTTGGCAGTACTTC
many | TRBJ2-5 | TRBV29-1 | TRBD2 | CSVSGREETQYF | TGCAGCGTCAGCGGGAGGGAAGAGACCCAGTACTTC
few | TRBJ1-3 | TRBV6-5 | NA | CASSYSSQAGNTIYF | TGTGCCAGCAGTTACTCGTCGCAGGCTGGAAACACCATATATTTT
many | TRBJ2-1 | TRBV29-1 | NA | CSGGQIRGDEQFF | TGCAGCGGAGGACAGATTCGTGGCGATGAGCAGTTCTTC
NA | TRBJ1-1 | TRBV7-7 | NA | CASSFRVNTEAFF | TGTGCTAGCAGCTTCAGAGTGAACACTGAAGCTTTCTTT
many | TRBJ2-1 | TRBV7-2 | TRBD2 | CASSQRDWRTYNEQFF | TGTGCCAGCAGCCAGCGGGACTGGCGAACGTACAATGAGCAGTTCTTC
many | TRBJ2-3 | TRBV11-2 | NA | CASSLDFWGVSNTDTQYF | TGTGCCAGCAGCTTAGATTTCTGGGGAGTTAGTAATACAGATACGCAGTATTTT